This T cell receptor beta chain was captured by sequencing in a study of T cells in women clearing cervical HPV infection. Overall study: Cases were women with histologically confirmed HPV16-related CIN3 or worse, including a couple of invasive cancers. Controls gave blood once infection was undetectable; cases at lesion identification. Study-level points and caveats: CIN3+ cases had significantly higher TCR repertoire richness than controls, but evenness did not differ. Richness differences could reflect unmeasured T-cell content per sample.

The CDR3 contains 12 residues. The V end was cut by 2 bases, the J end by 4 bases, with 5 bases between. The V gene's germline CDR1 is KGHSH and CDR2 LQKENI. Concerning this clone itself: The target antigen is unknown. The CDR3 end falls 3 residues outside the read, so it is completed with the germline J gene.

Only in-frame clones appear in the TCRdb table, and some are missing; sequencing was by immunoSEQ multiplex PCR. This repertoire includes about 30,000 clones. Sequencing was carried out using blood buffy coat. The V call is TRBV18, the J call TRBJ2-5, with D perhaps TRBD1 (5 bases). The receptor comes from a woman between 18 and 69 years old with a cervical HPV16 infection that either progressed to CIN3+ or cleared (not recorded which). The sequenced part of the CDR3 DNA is TGTGCCAGCTCACCAGGGGCAGAGACC. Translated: CASSPGAET. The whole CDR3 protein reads CASSPGAETQYF. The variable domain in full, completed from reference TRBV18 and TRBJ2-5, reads NAGVMQNPRHLVRRRGQEARLRCSPMKGHSHVYWYRQLPEEGLKFMVYLQKENIIDESGMPKERFSAEFPKEGPSILRIQQVVRGDSAAYFCASSPGAETQYFGPGTRLLVL.